This record concerns one TCR beta chain sequence. These data come from a study of shared T cell receptors in the human thymus. Some clones are missing from TCRdb's copy, which holds only in-frame ones; the method was immunoSEQ multiplex PCR. This sample has over 350,000 clones; around 93% occur once, and the top ten carry approximately 0.02%. Germline CDR1 is SNHLY and CDR2 is FYNNEI. V dropped 6 bases and J dropped 5; count of bases not matched to a gene: 6. The CDR3 is 13 amino acids. This TCR came from a human donor. This sequence joins TRBV2 and TRBJ1-2; 7 bases fit TRBD1. Sequenced material: thymocytes. In nucleotides, the CDR3 is TGTGCCAGCAGGGGGACAGAACGGTATGGCTACACCTTC. Translated, it gives CASRGTERYGYTF.